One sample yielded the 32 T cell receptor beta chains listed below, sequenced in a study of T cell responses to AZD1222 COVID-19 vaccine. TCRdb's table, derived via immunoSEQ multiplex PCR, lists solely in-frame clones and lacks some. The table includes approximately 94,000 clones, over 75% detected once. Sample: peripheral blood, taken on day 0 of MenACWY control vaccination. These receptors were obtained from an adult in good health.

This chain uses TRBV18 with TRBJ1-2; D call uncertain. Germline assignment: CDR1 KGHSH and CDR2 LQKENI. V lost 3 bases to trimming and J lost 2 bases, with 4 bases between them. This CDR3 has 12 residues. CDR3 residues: CASSPDNYGYTF. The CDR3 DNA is TGTGCCAGCTCACCCGACAACTATGGCTACACCTTC.

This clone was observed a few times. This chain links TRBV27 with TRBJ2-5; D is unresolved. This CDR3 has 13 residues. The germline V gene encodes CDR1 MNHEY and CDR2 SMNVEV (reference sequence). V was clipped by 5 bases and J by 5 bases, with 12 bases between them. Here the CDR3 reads CASSQVLFETQYF. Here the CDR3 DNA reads TGTGCCAGCAGTCAGGTCCTGTTCGAGACCCAGTACTTC.

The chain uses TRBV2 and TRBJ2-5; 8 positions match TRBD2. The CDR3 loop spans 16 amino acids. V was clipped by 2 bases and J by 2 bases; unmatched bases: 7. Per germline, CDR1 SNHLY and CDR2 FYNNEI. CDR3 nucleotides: TGTGCCAGCAGTGAATTGGCGGGGGGACTTCAAGAGACCCAGTACTTC. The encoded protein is CASSELAGGLQETQYF.

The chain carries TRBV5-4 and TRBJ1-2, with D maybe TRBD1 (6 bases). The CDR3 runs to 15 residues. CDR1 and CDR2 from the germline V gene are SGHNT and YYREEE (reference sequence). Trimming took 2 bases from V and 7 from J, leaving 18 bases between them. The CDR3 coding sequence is TGTGCCAGCAGCTTTAGCGGGGGCGCGGGAGCTGGCTACACCTTC. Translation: CASSFSGGAGAGYTF.

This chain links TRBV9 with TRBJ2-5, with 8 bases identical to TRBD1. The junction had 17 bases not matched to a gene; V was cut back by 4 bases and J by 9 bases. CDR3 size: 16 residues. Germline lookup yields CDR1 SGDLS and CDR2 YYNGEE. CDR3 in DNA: TGTGCCAGCAGCTTCGGACAGGGAGAATGTATGGTGTCCCAGTACTTC. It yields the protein CASSFGQGECMVSQYF.

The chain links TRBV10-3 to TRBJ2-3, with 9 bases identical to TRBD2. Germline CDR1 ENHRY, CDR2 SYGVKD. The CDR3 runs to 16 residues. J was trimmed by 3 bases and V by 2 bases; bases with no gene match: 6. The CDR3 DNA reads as TGTGCCATCAGTGAGGGGACTAGCCTCGAGACAGATACGCAGTATTTT. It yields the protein CAISEGTSLETDTQYF.

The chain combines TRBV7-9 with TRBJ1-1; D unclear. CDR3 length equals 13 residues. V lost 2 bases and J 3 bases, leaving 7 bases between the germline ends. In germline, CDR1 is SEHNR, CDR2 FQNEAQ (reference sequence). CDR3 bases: TGTGCCAGCAGCTTATTAACTGACACTGAAGCTTTCTTT. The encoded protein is CASSLLTDTEAFF.

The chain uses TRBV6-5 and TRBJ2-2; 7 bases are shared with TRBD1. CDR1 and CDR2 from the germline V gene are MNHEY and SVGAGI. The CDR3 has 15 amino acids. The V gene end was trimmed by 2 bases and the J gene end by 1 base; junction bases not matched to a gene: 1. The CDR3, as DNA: TGTGCCAGCAGTTACACAGGGGAGAACACCGGGGAGCTGTTTTTT. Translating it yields CASSYTGENTGELFF.

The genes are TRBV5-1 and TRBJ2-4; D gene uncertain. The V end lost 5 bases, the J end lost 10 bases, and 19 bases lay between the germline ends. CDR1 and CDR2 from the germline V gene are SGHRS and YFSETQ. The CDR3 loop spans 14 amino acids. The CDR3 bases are TGCGCCAGCAGTGTCGATGGTACTTCTGGGATTCAGTACTTC. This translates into CASSVDGTSGIQYF.

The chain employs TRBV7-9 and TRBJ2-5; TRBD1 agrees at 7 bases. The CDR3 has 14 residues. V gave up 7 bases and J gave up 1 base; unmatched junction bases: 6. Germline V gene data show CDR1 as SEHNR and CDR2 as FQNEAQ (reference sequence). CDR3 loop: CASIKDRTQETQYF. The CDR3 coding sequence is TGTGCCAGCATAAAGGACAGGACCCAAGAGACCCAGTACTTC.

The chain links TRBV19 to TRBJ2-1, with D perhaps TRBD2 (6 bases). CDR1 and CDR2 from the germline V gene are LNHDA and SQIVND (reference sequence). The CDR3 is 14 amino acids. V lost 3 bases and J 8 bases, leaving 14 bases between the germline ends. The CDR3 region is CASSMGTLSYEQFF. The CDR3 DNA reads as TGTGCCAGTAGTATGGGGACTCTCTCCTATGAGCAGTTCTTC.

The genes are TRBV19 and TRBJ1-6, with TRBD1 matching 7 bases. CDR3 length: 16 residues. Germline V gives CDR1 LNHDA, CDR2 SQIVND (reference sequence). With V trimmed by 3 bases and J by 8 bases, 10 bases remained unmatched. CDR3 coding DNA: TGTGCCAGTAGTATCGGGACAGTCCGGGCCGATTCACCCCTCCACTTT. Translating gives CASSIGTVRADSPLHF.

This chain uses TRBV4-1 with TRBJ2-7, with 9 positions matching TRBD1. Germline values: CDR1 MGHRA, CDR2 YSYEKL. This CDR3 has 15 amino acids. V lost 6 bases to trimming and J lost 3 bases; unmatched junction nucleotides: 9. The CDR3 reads CASRNIGTGIYEQYF. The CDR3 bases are TGCGCCAGCAGGAATATCGGGACAGGGATCTACGAGCAGTACTTC.

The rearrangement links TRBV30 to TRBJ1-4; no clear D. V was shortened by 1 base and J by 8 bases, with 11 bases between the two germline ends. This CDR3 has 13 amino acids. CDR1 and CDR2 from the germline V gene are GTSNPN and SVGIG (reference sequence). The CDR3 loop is CAWSAILGEKLFF. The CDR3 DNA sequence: TGTGCCTGGAGTGCCATCCTGGGGGAAAAACTGTTTTTT.

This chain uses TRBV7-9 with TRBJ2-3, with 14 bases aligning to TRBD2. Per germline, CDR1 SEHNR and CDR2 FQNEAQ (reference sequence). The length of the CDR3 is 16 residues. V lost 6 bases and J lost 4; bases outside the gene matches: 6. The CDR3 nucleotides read TGTGCCAGCAGGTCCGGGACTAGCGGGAGTTCAGATACGCAGTATTTT. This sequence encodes CASRSGTSGSSDTQYF. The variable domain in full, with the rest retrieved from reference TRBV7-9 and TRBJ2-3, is DTGVSQNPRHKITKRGQNVTFRCDPISEHNRLYWYRQTLGQGPEFLTYFQNEAQLEKSRLLSDRFSAERPKGSFSTLEIQRTEQGDSAMYLCASRSGTSGSSDTQYFGPGTRLTVL.

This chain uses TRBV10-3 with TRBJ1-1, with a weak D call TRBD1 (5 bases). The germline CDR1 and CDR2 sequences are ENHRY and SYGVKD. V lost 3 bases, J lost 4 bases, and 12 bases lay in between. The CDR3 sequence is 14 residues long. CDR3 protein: CAISDGRASTEAFF. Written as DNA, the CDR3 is TGTGCCATCAGTGATGGCAGGGCGAGCACTGAAGCTTTCTTT.

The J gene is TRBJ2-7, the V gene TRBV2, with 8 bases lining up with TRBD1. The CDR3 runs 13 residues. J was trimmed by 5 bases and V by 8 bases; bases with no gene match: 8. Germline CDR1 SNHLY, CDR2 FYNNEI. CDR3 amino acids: CASDRTGINEQYF. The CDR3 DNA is TGTGCCAGCGACAGGACAGGGATCAACGAGCAGTACTTC.

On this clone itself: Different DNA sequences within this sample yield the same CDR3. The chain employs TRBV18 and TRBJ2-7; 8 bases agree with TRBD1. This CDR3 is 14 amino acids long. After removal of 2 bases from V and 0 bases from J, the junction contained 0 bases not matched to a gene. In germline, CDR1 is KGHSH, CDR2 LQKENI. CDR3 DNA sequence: TGTGCCAGCTCACCAGGGACAGGCTCCTACGAGCAGTACTTC. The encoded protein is CASSPGTGSYEQYF.

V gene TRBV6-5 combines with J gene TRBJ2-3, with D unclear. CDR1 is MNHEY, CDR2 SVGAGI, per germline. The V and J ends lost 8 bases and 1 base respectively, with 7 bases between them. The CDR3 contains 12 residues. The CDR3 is CASGSGTDTQYF. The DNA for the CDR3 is TGTGCCAGCGGGTCTGGCACAGATACGCAGTATTTT.

CDR3 amino acids: CASSPTSGSEQYF. The CDR3 region has the DNA TGTGCCAGCAGCCCAACTAGCGGGAGTGAGCAGTACTTC. The rearrangement links TRBV5-4 to TRBJ2-7; 11 bases agree with TRBD2. The CDR3 has 13 amino acids. J was trimmed by 7 bases and V by 4 bases; bases with no gene match: 4. Germline V gene data show CDR1 as SGHNT and CDR2 as YYREEE (reference sequence).

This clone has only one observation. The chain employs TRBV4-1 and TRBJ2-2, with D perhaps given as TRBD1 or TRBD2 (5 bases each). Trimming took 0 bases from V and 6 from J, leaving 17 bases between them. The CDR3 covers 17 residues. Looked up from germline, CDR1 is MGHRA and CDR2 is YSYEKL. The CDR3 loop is CASSQDKARGVPGELFF. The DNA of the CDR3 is TGCGCCAGCAGCCAAGATAAGGCCCGAGGGGTGCCCGGGGAGCTGTTTTTT.

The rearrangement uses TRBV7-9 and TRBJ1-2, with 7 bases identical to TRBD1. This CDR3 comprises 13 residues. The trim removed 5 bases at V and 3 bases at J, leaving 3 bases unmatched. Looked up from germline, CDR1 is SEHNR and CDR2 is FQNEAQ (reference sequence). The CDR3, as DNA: TGTGCCAGCAGCGAAGGGACAGACTATGGCTACACCTTC. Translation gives CASSEGTDYGYTF.

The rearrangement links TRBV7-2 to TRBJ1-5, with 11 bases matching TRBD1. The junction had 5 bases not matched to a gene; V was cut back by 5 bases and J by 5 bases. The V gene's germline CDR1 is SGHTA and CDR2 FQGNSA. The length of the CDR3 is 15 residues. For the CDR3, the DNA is TGTGCCAGCAGCCCCGTGGGACAGGGGGATCAGCCCCAGCATTTT. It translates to CASSPVGQGDQPQHF.

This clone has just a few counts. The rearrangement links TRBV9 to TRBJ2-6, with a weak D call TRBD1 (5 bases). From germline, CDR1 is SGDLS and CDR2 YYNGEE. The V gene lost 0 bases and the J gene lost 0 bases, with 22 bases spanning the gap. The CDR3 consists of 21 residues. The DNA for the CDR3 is TGTGCCAGCAGCGTAGACTTGGAACTCAGGGCTTCTTTCTCTGGGGCCAACGTCCTGACTTTC. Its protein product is CASSVDLELRASFSGANVLTF.

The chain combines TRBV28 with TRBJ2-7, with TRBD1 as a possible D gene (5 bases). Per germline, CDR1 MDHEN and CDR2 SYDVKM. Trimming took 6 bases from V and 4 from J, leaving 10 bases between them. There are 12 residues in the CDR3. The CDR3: CASRRQGYEQYF. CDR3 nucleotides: TGTGCCAGCAGACGGCAGGGTTACGAGCAGTACTTC.

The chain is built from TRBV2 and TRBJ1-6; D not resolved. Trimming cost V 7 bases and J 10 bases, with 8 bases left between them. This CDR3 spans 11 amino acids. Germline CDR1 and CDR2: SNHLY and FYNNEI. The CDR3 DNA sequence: TGTGCCAGCATGGGAGGATCACCCCTCCACTTT. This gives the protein CASMGGSPLHF. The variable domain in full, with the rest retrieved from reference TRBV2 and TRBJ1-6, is EPEVTQTPSHQVTQMGQEVILRCVPISNHLYFYWYRQILGQKVEFLVSFYNNEISEKSEIFDDQFSVERPDGSNFTLKIRSTKLEDSAMYFCASMGGSPLHFGNGTRLTVT.

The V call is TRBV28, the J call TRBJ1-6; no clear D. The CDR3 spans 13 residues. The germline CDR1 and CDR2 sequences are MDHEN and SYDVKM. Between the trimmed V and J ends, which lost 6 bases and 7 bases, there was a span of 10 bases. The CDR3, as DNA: TGTGCCAGCAGGCCGGACGGGAATTCACCCCTCCACTTT. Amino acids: CASRPDGNSPLHF.

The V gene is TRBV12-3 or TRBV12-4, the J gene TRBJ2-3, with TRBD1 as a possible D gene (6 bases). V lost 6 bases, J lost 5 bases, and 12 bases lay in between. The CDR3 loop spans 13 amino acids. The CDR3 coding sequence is TGTGCCAGCAGCCTACTGACAGGAGATACGCAGTATTTT. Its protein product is CASSLLTGDTQYF.

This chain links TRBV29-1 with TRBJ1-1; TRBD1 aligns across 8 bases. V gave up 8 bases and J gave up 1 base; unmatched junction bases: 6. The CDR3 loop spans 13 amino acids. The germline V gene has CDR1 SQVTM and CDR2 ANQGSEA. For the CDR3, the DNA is TGCAGCATCGGACAGGGAGAGAACACTGAAGCTTTCTTT. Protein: CSIGQGENTEAFF.

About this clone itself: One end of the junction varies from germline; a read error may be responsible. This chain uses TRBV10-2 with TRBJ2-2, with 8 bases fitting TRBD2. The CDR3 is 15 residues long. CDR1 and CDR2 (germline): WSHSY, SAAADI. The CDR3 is CACSPGGPIVGELFF. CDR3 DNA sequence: TGCGCCTGCAGCCCGGGAGGGCCGATTGTCGGGGAGCTGTTTTTT.

CDR3 nucleotide sequence: TGCAGCGTTGCGTCCGCGGGGGGAAACACCATATATTTT. This encodes CSVASAGGNTIYF. The J gene is TRBJ1-3, the V gene TRBV29-1; D is unresolved. Trimming shortened V by 4 bases and J by 4 bases, and 11 bases separated the two germline ends. From germline, CDR1 is SQVTM and CDR2 ANQGSEA. The CDR3 extends over 13 amino acids.

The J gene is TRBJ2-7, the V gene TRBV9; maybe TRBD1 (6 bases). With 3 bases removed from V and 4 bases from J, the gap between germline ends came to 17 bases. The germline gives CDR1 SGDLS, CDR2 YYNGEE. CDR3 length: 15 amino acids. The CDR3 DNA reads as TGTGCCAGCAGCGCCGCCCCGACAGGATATTACGAGCAGTACTTC. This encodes CASSAAPTGYYEQYF.